This T cell receptor (beta chain) was found in a study of blood T cells in healthy people across ages. The second PCR ran roughly 7 to 11 cycles with a sample-barcoded 5' primer and J-beta primers. TCRdb processed the 5' RACE reads anew with MiXCR; each CDR3 protein has one entry. The sample shows 700,000 to 800,000 distinct CDR3 sequences, roughly 43% of them seen only once. CDR1 MNHEY and CDR2 SVGAGI come from the germline V gene. CDR3 size: 13 residues. V lost 5 bases and J lost 5, with 10 bases in between. This clonotype appeared many times. J is TRBJ2-1 and V is TRBV6-5; TRBD1 might be the D (5 bases). Material: blood. The source of this sequence is a woman in her sixties or seventies in good health. CDR3 DNA sequence: TGTGCCAGCAGTCCCGGACAACACAATGAGCAGTTCTTC. It codes for CASSPGQHNEQFF.